The present TCR beta chain was sequenced within a study of vaccination and CD4 T cells after COVID-19. At the level of the study: Diagnosis preceded the drawing of post-COVID samples by a median approximately 110 days (range 35 to 161).

The Oncomine TCR Beta short-read assay was applied to DNA of cultured CD4+ T cells. TCRdb reprocessed the PCR reads with MiXCR, giving one entry per CDR3 protein. Of roughly 11,000 distinct CDR3 sequences listed, approximately 58% are singletons. Sample treatment: 10-day PBMC culture with coronavirus spike peptide pools or control peptides (ViraFEST assay). Every well contained 1.5 million to 2.5 million PBMCs, which were grown with approximately 9 IU/ml IL-2 and roughly 9.7 ug/ml peptide pools. Fresh replacement IL-2 medium substituted for half the medium on days 3 and 7. Germline CDR1 is DFQATT and CDR2 is SNEGSKA (reference sequence). This CDR3 comprises 15 residues. Comments on this clonotype: Antigen specificity is unknown. The junction does not match germline at one end; this may be a read error.

Sequences were obtained from CD4+ T cells from blood, cultured in vitro. This sequence was found in a human donor who had recovered from COVID-19. This sequence joins TRBV20-1 and TRBJ1-5, with a possible D match to TRBD1 (6 bases). The CDR3 DNA is TGCAGTGCTGGAGAAGCAGGGGCAGGCAATCAGCCCCAGCATTTT. Translation gives CSAGEAGAGNQPQHF.